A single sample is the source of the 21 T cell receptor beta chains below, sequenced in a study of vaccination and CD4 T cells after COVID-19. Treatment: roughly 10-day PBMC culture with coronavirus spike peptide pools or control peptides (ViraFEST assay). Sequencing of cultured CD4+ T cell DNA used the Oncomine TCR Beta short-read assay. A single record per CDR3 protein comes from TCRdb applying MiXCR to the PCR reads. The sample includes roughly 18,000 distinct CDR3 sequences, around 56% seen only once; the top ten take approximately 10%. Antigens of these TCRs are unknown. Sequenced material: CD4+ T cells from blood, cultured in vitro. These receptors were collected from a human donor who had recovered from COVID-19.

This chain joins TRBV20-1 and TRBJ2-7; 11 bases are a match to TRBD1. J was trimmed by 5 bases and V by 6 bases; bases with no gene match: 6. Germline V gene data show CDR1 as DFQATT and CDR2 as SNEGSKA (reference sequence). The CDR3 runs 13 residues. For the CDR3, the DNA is TGCAGTGCACCCGGACAGGGGGCAAACGAGCAGTACTTC. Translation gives CSAPGQGANEQYF.

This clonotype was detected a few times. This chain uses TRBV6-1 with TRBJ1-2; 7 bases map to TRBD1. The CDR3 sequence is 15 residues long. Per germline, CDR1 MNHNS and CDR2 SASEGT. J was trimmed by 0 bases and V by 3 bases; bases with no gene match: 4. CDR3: CASSELGQANYGYTF. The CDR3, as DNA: TGTGCCAGCAGTGAGCTCGGACAGGCTAACTATGGCTACACCTTC.

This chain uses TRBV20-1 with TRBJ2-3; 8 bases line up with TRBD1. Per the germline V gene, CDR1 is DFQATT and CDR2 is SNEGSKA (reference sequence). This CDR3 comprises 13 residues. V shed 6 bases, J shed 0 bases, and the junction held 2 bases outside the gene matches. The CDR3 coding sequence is TGCAGTGCCAGGACAGGGAGCACAGATACGCAGTATTTT. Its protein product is CSARTGSTDTQYF.

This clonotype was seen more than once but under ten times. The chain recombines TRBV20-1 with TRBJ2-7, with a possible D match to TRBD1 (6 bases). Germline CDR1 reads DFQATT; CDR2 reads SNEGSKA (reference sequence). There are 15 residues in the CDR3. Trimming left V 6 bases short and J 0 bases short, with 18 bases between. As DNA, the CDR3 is TGCAGTGCGAGACCAAACAGGGCGAGCTCCTACGAGCAGTACTTC. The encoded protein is CSARPNRASSYEQYF.

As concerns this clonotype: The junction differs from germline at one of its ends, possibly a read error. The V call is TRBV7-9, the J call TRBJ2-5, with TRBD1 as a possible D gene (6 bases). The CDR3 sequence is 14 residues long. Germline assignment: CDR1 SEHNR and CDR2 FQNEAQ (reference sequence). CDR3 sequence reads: CASSLAEGGGTQYF. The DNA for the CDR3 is TGCGCCAGCAGCTTGGCCGAAGGTGGGGGCACCCAGTACTTC.

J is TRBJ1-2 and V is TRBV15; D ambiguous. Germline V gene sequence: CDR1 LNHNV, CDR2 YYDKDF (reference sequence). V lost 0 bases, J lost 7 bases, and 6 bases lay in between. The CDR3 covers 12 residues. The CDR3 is CATSREGRGYTF. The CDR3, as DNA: TGTGCCACCAGCAGAGAGGGCCGTGGCTACACCTTC.

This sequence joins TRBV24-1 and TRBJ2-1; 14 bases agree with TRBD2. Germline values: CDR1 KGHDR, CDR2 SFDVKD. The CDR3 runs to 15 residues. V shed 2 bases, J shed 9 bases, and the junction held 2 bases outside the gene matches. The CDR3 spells CATSDSGLAGGEQFF. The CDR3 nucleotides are TGTGCCACCAGTGATTCCGGACTAGCGGGAGGTGAGCAGTTCTTC.

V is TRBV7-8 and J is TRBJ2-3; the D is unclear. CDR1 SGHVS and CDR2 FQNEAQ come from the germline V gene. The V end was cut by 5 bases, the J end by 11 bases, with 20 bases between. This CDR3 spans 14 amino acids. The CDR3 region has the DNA TGTGCCAGCAGCACCGCAAGTTCGTTTTTTGGGCAGTATTTT. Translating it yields CASSTASSFFGQYF.

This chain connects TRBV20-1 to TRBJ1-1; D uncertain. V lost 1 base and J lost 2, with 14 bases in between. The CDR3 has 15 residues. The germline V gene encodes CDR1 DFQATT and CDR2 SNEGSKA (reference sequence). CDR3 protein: CSARVSLTTNTEAFF. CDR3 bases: TGCAGTGCTAGAGTATCTTTGACCACCAACACTGAAGCTTTCTTT.

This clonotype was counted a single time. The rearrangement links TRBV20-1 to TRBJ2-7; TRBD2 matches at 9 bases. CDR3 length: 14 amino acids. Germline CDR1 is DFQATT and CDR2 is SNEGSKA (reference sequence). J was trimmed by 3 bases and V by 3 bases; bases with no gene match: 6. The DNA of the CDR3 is TGCAGTGCTAGTCAGGCTAGCGGGAACTACGAGCAGTACTTC. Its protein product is CSASQASGNYEQYF.

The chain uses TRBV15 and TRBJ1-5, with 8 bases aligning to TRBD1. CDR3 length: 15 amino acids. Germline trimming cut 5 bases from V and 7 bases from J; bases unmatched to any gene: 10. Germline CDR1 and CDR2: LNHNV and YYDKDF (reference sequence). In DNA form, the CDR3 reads TGTGCCACCAGCCGGGGACAGGTGGACGGACAGCCCCAGCATTTT. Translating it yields CATSRGQVDGQPQHF.

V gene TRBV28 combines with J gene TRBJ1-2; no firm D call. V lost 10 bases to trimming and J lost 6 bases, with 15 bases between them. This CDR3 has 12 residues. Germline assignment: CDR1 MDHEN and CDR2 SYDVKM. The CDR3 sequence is CATERVADGYTF. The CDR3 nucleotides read TGTGCCACCGAACGGGTTGCGGATGGCTACACCTTC.

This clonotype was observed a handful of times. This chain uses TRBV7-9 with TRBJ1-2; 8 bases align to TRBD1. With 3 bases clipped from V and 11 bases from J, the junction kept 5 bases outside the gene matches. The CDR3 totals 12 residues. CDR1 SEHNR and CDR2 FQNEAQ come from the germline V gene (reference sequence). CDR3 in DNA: TGTGCCAGCAGCTTTGAGGACAGGGCATACACCTTC. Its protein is CASSFEDRAYTF. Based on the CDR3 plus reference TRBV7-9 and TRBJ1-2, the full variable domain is DTGVSQNPRHKITKRGQNVTFRCDPISEHNRLYWYRQTLGQGPEFLTYFQNEAQLEKSRLLSDRFSAERPKGSFSTLEIQRTEQGDSAMYLCASSFEDRAYTFGSGTRLTVV.

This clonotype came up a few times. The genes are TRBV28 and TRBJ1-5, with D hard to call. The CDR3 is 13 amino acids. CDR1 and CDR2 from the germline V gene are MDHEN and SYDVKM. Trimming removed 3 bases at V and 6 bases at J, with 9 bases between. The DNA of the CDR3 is TGTGCCAGCAGTTTCGAGGTCCGTCAGCCCCAGCATTTT. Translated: CASSFEVRQPQHF.

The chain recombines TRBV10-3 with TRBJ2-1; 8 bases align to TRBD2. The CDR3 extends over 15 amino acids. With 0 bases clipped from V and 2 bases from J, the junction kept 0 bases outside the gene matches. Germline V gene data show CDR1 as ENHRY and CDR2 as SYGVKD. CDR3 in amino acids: CAISESGLAYNEQFF. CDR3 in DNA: TGTGCCATCAGTGAGTCGGGACTAGCCTACAATGAGCAGTTCTTC.

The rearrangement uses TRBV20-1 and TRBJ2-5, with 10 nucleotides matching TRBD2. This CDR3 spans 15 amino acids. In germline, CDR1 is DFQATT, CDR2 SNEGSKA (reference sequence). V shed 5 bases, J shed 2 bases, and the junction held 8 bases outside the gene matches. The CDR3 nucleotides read TGCAGTGCTCTGCGTCCTAGCGGGAGTCAAGAGACCCAGTACTTC. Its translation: CSALRPSGSQETQYF.

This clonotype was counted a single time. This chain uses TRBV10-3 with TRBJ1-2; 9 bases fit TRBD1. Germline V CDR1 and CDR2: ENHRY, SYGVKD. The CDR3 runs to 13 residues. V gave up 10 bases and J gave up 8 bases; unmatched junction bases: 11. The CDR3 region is CATDPGQGSGYTF. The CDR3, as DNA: TGTGCCACAGATCCGGGACAGGGATCCGGCTACACCTTC.

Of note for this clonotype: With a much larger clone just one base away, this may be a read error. For the CDR3, the DNA is TGTGCCAGCAGTGACGGGGAAAACTATGGCTACGCCTTC. Protein product: CASSDGENYGYAF. The chain has TRBV25-1 and TRBJ1-2; the D is unclear. Looked up from germline, CDR1 is MGHDK and CDR2 is SYGVNS. The length of the CDR3 is 13 residues.

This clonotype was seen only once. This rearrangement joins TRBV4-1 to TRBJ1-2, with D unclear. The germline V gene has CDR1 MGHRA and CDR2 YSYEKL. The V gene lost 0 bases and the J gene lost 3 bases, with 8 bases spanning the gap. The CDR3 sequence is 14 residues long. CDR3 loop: CASSQDRPYYGYTF. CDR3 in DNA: TGCGCCAGCAGCCAAGATCGGCCCTACTATGGCTACACCTTC.

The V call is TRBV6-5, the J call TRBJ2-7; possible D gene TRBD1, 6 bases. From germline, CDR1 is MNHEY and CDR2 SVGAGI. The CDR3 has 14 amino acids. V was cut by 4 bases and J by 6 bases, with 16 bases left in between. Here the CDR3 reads CASSSSGDGSEQYF. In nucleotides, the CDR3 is TGTGCCAGCAGTTCATCAGGGGACGGTTCCGAGCAGTACTTC.

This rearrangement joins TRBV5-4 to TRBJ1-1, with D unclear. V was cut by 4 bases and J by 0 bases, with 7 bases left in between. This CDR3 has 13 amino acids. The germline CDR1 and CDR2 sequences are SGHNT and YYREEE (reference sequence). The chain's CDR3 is CASSANLNTEAFF. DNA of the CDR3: TGTGCCAGCAGCGCGAACTTGAACACTGAAGCTTTCTTT.